One and the same sample provided the 12 T cell receptor beta chains below, sequenced in a study of blood T cell repertoires in COVID-19. Clones were read by immunoSEQ multiplex PCR, and TCRdb kept only the in-frame ones, dropping some. The sample shows approximately 120,000 clones, 75% to 90% of them seen only once. Sequenced: peripheral blood. These receptors were taken from a woman of 80 years or more with COVID-19, enrolled during active disease.

This chain connects TRBV30 to TRBJ2-6; the D gene is possibly TRBD2 (7 bases). Germline-derived CDR1 and CDR2 are GTSNPN and SVGIG (reference sequence). The CDR3 is 19 residues long. Trimming cost V 1 base and J 0 bases, with 19 bases left between them. CDR3 bases: TGTGCCTGGAGTGCGCCGGGGGGCCGAACCAGCTCTGGGGCCAACGTCCTGACTTTC. This gives the protein CAWSAPGGRTSSGANVLTF.

The chain carries TRBV29-1 and TRBJ2-5; 12 positions match TRBD1. CDR1 is SQVTM and CDR2 is ANQGSEA in the germline V gene. The CDR3 totals 14 residues. The J segment lost 5 bases and the V segment lost 6 bases, leaving 7 bases of the junction unmatched. In DNA form, the CDR3 reads TGCAGCGTGCGGGACAGGGGGCGTGTGGAGACCCAGTACTTC. Residues: CSVRDRGRVETQYF. The full variable domain, rest sourced from reference TRBV29-1 and TRBJ2-5, is SAVISQKPSRDICQRGTSLTIQCQVDSQVTMMFWYRQQPGQSLTLIATANQGSEATYESGFVIDKFPISRPNLTFSTLTVSNMSPEDSSIYLCSVRDRGRVETQYFGPGTRLLVL.

The rearrangement joins TRBV28 to TRBJ2-7; 7 nucleotides agree with TRBD1. The trim removed 6 bases at V and 3 bases at J, leaving 5 bases unmatched. The CDR3 is made up of 13 amino acids. The germline V gene encodes CDR1 MDHEN and CDR2 SYDVKM. This CDR3 is CASSPGQLYEQYF. CDR3 nucleotides: TGTGCCAGCAGCCCGGGACAGCTCTACGAGCAGTACTTC. Together with reference TRBV28 and TRBJ2-7, the CDR3 gives the full variable domain: DVKVTQSSRYLVKRTGEKVFLECVQDMDHENMFWYRQDPGLGLRLIYFSYDVKMKEKGDIPEGYSVSREKKERFSLILESASTNQTSMYLCASSPGQLYEQYFGPGTRLTVT.

This sequence joins TRBV28 and TRBJ1-5; TRBD1 aligns across 8 bases. The CDR3 totals 14 residues. V shed 3 bases, J shed 4 bases, and the junction held 2 bases outside the gene matches. The germline V gene encodes CDR1 MDHEN and CDR2 SYDVKM. This CDR3 reads CASSLTGANQPQHF. CDR3 in DNA: TGTGCCAGCAGTTTGACAGGGGCAAATCAGCCCCAGCATTTT.

The rearrangement joins TRBV5-6 to TRBJ2-3; 10 bases match TRBD1. With V trimmed by 4 bases and J by 6 bases, 11 bases remained unmatched. The CDR3 length is 16 residues. Per the germline V gene, CDR1 is SGHDT and CDR2 is YYEEEE. CDR3 DNA: TGTGCCAGCAGCGCCCGGGACAGGGGTTCATCTGATACGCAGTATTTT. It specifies CASSARDRGSSDTQYF.

The rearrangement uses TRBV7-8 and TRBJ1-1; 7 bases agree with TRBD1. The J segment lost 1 base and the V segment lost 6 bases, leaving 8 bases of the junction unmatched. The CDR3 length is 15 residues. Germline CDR1 and CDR2: SGHVS and FQNEAQ. The CDR3 DNA reads TGTGCCAGCAGTCGCCCCGGGACAGCGAACACTGAAGCTTTCTTT. Translation: CASSRPGTANTEAFF.

The chain joins TRBV7-9 to TRBJ1-5, with TRBD1 matching 8 bases. The V segment lost 6 bases and the J segment 3 bases; nucleotides outside the gene matches: 19. CDR1 is SEHNR, CDR2 FQNEAQ, per germline (reference sequence). The CDR3 loop spans 19 amino acids. The CDR3 DNA reads as TGTGCCAGCAGTTACTACGGGACAGGTTTCGGCATCAACAATCAGCCCCAGCATTTT. It translates to CASSYYGTGFGINNQPQHF.

This clone was counted between two and nine times. The chain links TRBV6-2 or TRBV6-3 to TRBJ2-7, with TRBD2 matching 9 bases. The CDR3 totals 17 residues. Per the germline V gene, CDR1 is MNHEY and CDR2 is SVGEGT. J was trimmed by 1 base and V by 1 base; bases with no gene match: 8. CDR3 loop: CASSYWLAGSPSYEQYF. The CDR3, as DNA: TGTGCCAGCAGTTACTGGCTAGCGGGATCACCGTCCTACGAGCAGTACTTC.

The chain couples TRBV7-2 to TRBJ1-1; TRBD1 agrees at 8 bases. This CDR3 contains 15 residues. Germline V gene sequence: CDR1 SGHTA, CDR2 FQGNSA. V was clipped by 1 base and J by 3 bases; unmatched bases: 4. Here the CDR3 DNA reads TGTGCCAGCAGCTTAGAGGTGACAGGGGACACTGAAGCTTTCTTT. Its protein product is CASSLEVTGDTEAFF.

J is TRBJ1-2 and V is TRBV7-2, with 7 bases that match TRBD1. With 4 bases clipped from V and 3 bases from J, the junction kept 17 bases outside the gene matches. Per the germline V gene, CDR1 is SGHTA and CDR2 is FQGNSA. The CDR3 runs to 18 residues. For the CDR3, the DNA is TGTGCCAGCAGCTCATCGGACAGGACTACACTTGCTTACTATGGCTACACCTTC. Its protein product is CASSSSDRTTLAYYGYTF.

The genes are TRBV29-1 and TRBJ2-1; possibly TRBD2 for D (6 bases). This CDR3 spans 12 amino acids. V lost 6 bases and J lost 7, with 13 bases in between. Germline-derived CDR1 and CDR2 are SQVTM and ANQGSEA. The CDR3 DNA sequence: TGCAGCGTGCGGGTTAGCGGTAATGAGCAGTTCTTC. Residues: CSVRVSGNEQFF.

The chain links TRBV9 to TRBJ1-2; 8 nucleotides agree with TRBD1. Trimming cost V 4 bases and J 3 bases; bases outside gene matches: 8. There are 15 residues in the CDR3. Germline loops: CDR1 SGDLS, CDR2 YYNGEE. The CDR3 reads CASSPSDRDYYGYTF. CDR3 bases: TGTGCCAGCAGCCCCTCGGACAGGGACTACTATGGCTACACCTTC.